This TCR beta chain was recorded in a study of T cells in Graves' hyperthyroidism and ophthalmopathy. Study results and caveats: Most thyroid clonotypes expanded above 0.001 appeared in blood too.

This clonotype showed up just a few times. Its antigen is unknown. For Graves' hyperthyroidism to be stable, ophthalmopathy could not progress within 18 months. The hyperthyroidism patients had all been newly diagnosed, and their disease duration was under 2 months. Their ages ranged from 18 to 65 years. Investigators excluded patients with uncontrolled infection, other autoimmune disease, pregnancy or lactation. The source material, RNA transcripts, was used to amplify TCR beta CDR3 regions. HTBI primers were used for first-round RT-PCR of the TCR CDR3. Using its own MiXCR run on the multiplex PCR reads, TCRdb lists one record per CDR3 protein. The sample comprises approximately 400,000 distinct CDR3 sequences, approximately 14% of which are singletons, and roughly 14% rests with the top ten. CDR3 size: 11 residues. CDR1 and CDR2 from the germline V gene are MDHEN and SYDVKM. Trimming shortened V by 6 bases and J by 6 bases, and 8 bases separated the two germline ends.

The V and J genes are TRBV28 and TRBJ1-1, with D unresolved. The clonotype originates from a woman between 18 and 30 years old with Graves' hyperthyroidism. Sequenced material: blood. DNA for the CDR3: TGTGCCAGCAGCATTTCATCTGAAGCTTTCTTT. This translates into CASSISSEAFF.